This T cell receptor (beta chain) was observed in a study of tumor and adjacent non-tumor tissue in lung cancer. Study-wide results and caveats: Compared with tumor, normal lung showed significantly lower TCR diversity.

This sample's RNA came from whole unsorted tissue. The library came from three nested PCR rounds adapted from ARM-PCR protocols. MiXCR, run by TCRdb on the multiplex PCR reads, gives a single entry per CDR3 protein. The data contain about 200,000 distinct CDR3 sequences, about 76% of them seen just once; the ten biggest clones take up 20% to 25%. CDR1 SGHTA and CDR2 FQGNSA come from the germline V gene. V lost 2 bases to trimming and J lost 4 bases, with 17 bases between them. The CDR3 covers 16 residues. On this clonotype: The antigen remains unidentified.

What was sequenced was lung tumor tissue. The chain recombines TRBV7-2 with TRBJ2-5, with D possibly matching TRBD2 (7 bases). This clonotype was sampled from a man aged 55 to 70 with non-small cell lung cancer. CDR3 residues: CASSLRAGALGETQYF. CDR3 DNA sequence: TGTGCCAGCAGCTTACGGGCGGGGGCTTTGGGAGAGACCCAGTACTTC. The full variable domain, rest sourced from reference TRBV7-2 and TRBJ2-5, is GAGVSQSPSNKVTEKGKDVELRCDPISGHTALYWYRQSLGQGLEFLIYFQGNSAPDKSGLPSDRFSAERTGGSVSTLTIQRTQQEDSAVYLCASSLRAGALGETQYFGPGTRLLVL.